The 29 T cell receptor beta chains given below trace back to one sample, sequenced in a study of blood T cell repertoires in COVID-19. The protocol was immunoSEQ multiplex PCR, while the TCRdb copy is restricted to in-frame clones and leaves out a portion. The table lists hundreds of thousands of clones, roughly 89% of them singletons. Sequencing input: peripheral blood. These receptors all come from a woman aged 25 to 39 with active or convalescent COVID-19.

This clone was detected only once. The chain joins TRBV25-1 to TRBJ1-2, with 8 bases identical to TRBD1. Losses at the gene ends were 6 bases for V and 2 bases for J; bases not matched to a gene: 5. The CDR3 sequence is 14 residues long. Germline assignment: CDR1 MGHDK and CDR2 SYGVNS. In DNA, the CDR3 is TGTGCCAGCAGCGCTGACAGGGGAAACTATGGCTACACCTTC. This encodes CASSADRGNYGYTF.

The chain links TRBV4-2 to TRBJ2-1; 10 bases are shared with TRBD1. This CDR3 is built from 16 residues. The ends lost 0 bases at V and 10 bases at J; junction bases unmatched: 9. Germline CDR1 LGHNA, CDR2 YNFKEQ. The CDR3 nucleotides are TGTGCCAGCAGCCAAGAGACAGGGGGCCTGTTTATAGAGCAGTTCTTC. Encoded protein: CASSQETGGLFIEQFF.

The V call is TRBV27, the J call TRBJ1-2; TRBD1 matches at 8 bases. The V gene end was trimmed by 5 bases and the J gene end by 2 bases; junction bases not matched to a gene: 4. The germline CDR1 and CDR2 sequences are MNHEY and SMNVEV (reference sequence). The CDR3 spans 14 residues. The CDR3 DNA reads TGTGCCAGCAGTCCTTGGACAGGGAACTATGGCTACACCTTC. It specifies CASSPWTGNYGYTF.

This clone has just a few counts. The CDR3 sequence is CASSDGQGPFF. Written as DNA, the CDR3 is TGTGCCAGCAGTGATGGACAGGGTCCTTTCTTC. The rearrangement uses TRBV6-2 or TRBV6-3 and TRBJ2-1; 8 bases align to TRBD1. Germline V gene lookup returns CDR1 MNHEY and CDR2 SVGEGT. The V segment lost 5 bases and the J segment 16 bases; nucleotides outside the gene matches: 7. The CDR3 has 11 amino acids.

The V and J genes are TRBV11-2 and TRBJ2-1; TRBD2 is a possible D gene (7 bases). CDR1 is SGHAT, CDR2 FQNNGV, per germline. Trimming removed 2 bases at V and 7 bases at J, with 15 bases between. The CDR3 sequence is 15 residues long. The CDR3 DNA reads TGTGCCAGCAGCTTACTGGGGGGGCGCGGGAATGAGCAGTTCTTC. Translating it yields CASSLLGGRGNEQFF.

This chain joins TRBV29-1 and TRBJ2-4; perhaps TRBD2 as D (5 bases). V lost 6 bases to trimming and J lost 4 bases, with 13 bases between them. The CDR3 runs 13 residues. Germline V lookup: CDR1 SQVTM, CDR2 ANQGSEA. This chain's CDR3 is CSVRTEDKNIQYF. For the CDR3, the DNA is TGCAGCGTGAGGACTGAAGATAAAAACATTCAGTACTTC.

In nucleotides, the CDR3 is TGTGCCAGCAGCGAGGGGGGGACAGGGAACACTGAAGCTTTCTTT. Amino acids: CASSEGGTGNTEAFF. The gene calls are TRBV9 and TRBJ1-1, with 8 bases aligning to TRBD1. The length of the CDR3 is 15 residues. After removal of 3 bases from V and 1 base from J, the junction contained 5 bases not matched to a gene. Germline V gene data show CDR1 as SGDLS and CDR2 as YYNGEE.

This chain connects TRBV7-8 to TRBJ1-2; D unresolved. Germline CDR1 and CDR2: SGHVS and FQNEAQ. Trimming pared 3 bases from V and 8 bases from J, leaving 25 bases between. The CDR3 runs 17 residues. The DNA of the CDR3 is TGTGCCAGCAGCTTTGACCCAATTGACATTTCAGGCTACGGCTACACCTTC. Amino acids: CASSFDPIDISGYGYTF.

The chain uses TRBV19 and TRBJ2-3, with D perhaps matching TRBD2 (6 bases). Germline CDR1 and CDR2: LNHDA and SQIVND (reference sequence). The V and J ends lost 5 bases and 4 bases respectively, with 13 bases between them. The CDR3 consists of 14 residues. CDR3 protein: CASSFRDSADTQYF. In nucleotides, the CDR3 is TGTGCCAGTAGTTTCCGGGACTCAGCAGATACGCAGTATTTT.

The gene calls are TRBV27 and TRBJ2-7; 9 nucleotides match TRBD2. V shed 0 bases, J shed 2 bases, and the junction held 8 bases outside the gene matches. There are 17 residues in the CDR3. CDR1 MNHEY and CDR2 SMNVEV come from the germline V gene (reference sequence). CDR3 bases: TGTGCCAGCAGTTTATCATCGCGAGCGGGAGGAACCTACGAGCAGTACTTC. Its translation is CASSLSSRAGGTYEQYF.

The chain has TRBV11-3 and TRBJ2-3; D might be TRBD1 (5 bases). The germline V and J ends were trimmed by 0 bases and 11 bases, with 12 bases remaining between them. There are 13 residues in the CDR3. Germline V gene lookup returns CDR1 SGHNT and CDR2 YENEEA. The CDR3 DNA is TGTGCCAGCAGCTTAGAGGCAGGGATGGGGCAGTATTTT. Translated: CASSLEAGMGQYF.

J is TRBJ1-1 and V is TRBV27; 7 nucleotides line up with TRBD1. The germline V gene has CDR1 MNHEY and CDR2 SMNVEV (reference sequence). V shed 2 bases and J 11 bases; nucleotides not matched to a gene: 8. This CDR3 has 13 amino acids. The CDR3 sequence: CASSLNDRATAFF. The CDR3 region has the DNA TGTGCCAGCAGTTTAAACGACAGGGCGACGGCTTTCTTT.

This CDR3 is CASSQEDRISGNTIYF. CDR3 bases: TGTGCCAGCAGCCAAGAGGACAGAATCTCTGGAAACACCATATATTTT. This chain connects TRBV3-1 (or the pseudogene TRBV3-2) to TRBJ1-3; D may be TRBD1 (6 bases). The CDR3 covers 16 residues. Germline assignment: CDR1 LGHDT and CDR2 YNNKEL (reference sequence). Trimming took 0 bases from V and 0 from J, leaving 9 bases between them.

This clone appeared a single time. This chain uses TRBV27 with TRBJ1-5; 8 nucleotides match TRBD1. Germline V gives CDR1 MNHEY, CDR2 SMNVEV (reference sequence). This CDR3 has 15 residues. The junction had 5 bases not matched to a gene; V was cut back by 3 bases and J by 4 bases. The CDR3 protein is CASSFSQGANQPQHF. The CDR3 DNA reads as TGTGCCAGCAGTTTTTCGCAGGGGGCAAATCAGCCCCAGCATTTT.

The chain has TRBV30 and TRBJ2-7; D might be TRBD2 (6 bases). V was cut by 5 bases and J by 6 bases, with 17 bases left in between. The CDR3 is made up of 13 amino acids. From germline, CDR1 is GTSNPN and CDR2 SVGIG (reference sequence). The chain's CDR3 is CAWHELARGEQYF. CDR3 coding DNA: TGTGCCTGGCATGAACTAGCTCGAGGCGAGCAGTACTTC.

V usage is TRBV4-1 and J usage is TRBJ2-3, with 8 nucleotides matching TRBD2. Per germline, CDR1 MGHRA and CDR2 YSYEKL. The CDR3 is 17 residues long. With 2 bases clipped from V and 2 bases from J, the junction kept 9 bases outside the gene matches. The CDR3 nucleotides read TGCGCCAGCAGCCAACGTGTGAGCGGGGGATCCACAGATACGCAGTATTTT. The encoded protein is CASSQRVSGGSTDTQYF.

The chain is built from TRBV10-1 and TRBJ2-7, with TRBD2 identical over 9 bases. CDR1 and CDR2 (germline): WNHNN, SYGVQD (reference sequence). This CDR3 comprises 15 residues. Unmatched junction bases numbered 6, after V lost 6 bases and J lost 0 bases. The CDR3 here is CASSATSGPSYEQYF. The CDR3 nucleotides are TGCGCCAGCAGCGCTACTAGCGGGCCCTCCTACGAGCAGTACTTC.

The J gene is TRBJ1-5, the V gene TRBV14; 10 bases are shared with TRBD1. The CDR3 loop spans 15 amino acids. CDR1 SGHDN and CDR2 FVKESK come from the germline V gene. The ends lost 4 bases at V and 2 bases at J; junction bases unmatched: 2. In DNA, the CDR3 is TGTGCCAGCAGCCTCGGGACAGGGGGCAATCAGCCCCAGCATTTT. This translates into CASSLGTGGNQPQHF. Full variable domain (rest looked up from reference TRBV14 and TRBJ1-5): EAGVTQFPSHSVIEKGQTVTLRCDPISGHDNLYWYRRVMGKEIKFLLHFVKESKQDESGMPNNRFLAERTGGTYSTLKVQPAELEDSGVYFCASSLGTGGNQPQHFGDGTRLSIL.

The genes are TRBV18 and TRBJ2-1, with 9 bases aligning to TRBD1. The germline gives CDR1 KGHSH, CDR2 LQKENI. This CDR3 comprises 15 residues. V gave up 3 bases and J gave up 6 bases; unmatched junction bases: 6. The CDR3 region is CASSPPGQGGNEQFF. The CDR3 bases are TGTGCCAGCTCACCCCCGGGACAGGGAGGCAATGAGCAGTTCTTC.

The genes are TRBV11-2 and TRBJ2-1; 9 nucleotides align to TRBD2. The CDR3 is 17 amino acids. V lost 5 bases, J lost 5 bases, and 13 bases stayed unmatched. The germline gives CDR1 SGHAT, CDR2 FQNNGV. The CDR3 DNA sequence: TGTGCCAGCAGCCCCCCCAATTTAGCGGGGGACGACAATGAGCAGTTCTTC. As protein: CASSPPNLAGDDNEQFF.

This chain links TRBV19 with TRBJ1-2; 8 bases are shared with TRBD1. The J segment lost 2 bases and the V segment lost 4 bases, leaving 12 bases of the junction unmatched. The germline CDR1 and CDR2 sequences are LNHDA and SQIVND (reference sequence). The CDR3 has 17 amino acids. The CDR3 sequence is CASSNEGRGPLNYGYTF. In DNA, the CDR3 is TGTGCCAGTAGTAACGAAGGCAGGGGGCCCCTCAACTATGGCTACACCTTC.

The V and J genes are TRBV6-1 and TRBJ1-1, with a possible D match to TRBD1 (5 bases). V dropped 2 bases and J dropped 0 bases, with 10 bases sitting between them. CDR1 is MNHNS and CDR2 is SASEGT in the germline V gene. The CDR3 is 15 residues long. The CDR3 DNA follows: TGTGCCAGCAGTGAATTACTACAGGTGAACACTGAAGCTTTCTTT. This sequence encodes CASSELLQVNTEAFF.

The chain combines TRBV3-1 (or the pseudogene TRBV3-2) with TRBJ2-7, with D unresolved. CDR3 length: 16 amino acids. V was pared by 3 bases and J by 1 base, with 16 bases between. The germline CDR1 and CDR2 sequences are LGHDT and YNNKEL (reference sequence). The CDR3 loop is CASSHGLDRVSYEQYF. The DNA of the CDR3 is TGTGCCAGCAGCCACGGTCTTGATCGGGTTTCCTACGAGCAGTACTTC.

The chain employs TRBV5-6 and TRBJ1-2, with no clear D. Germline V gene sequence: CDR1 SGHDT, CDR2 YYEEEE. This CDR3 spans 16 amino acids. V gave up 4 bases and J gave up 1 base, with 17 bases separating them. The CDR3 spells CASSTLGRVLNYGYTF. The CDR3 DNA sequence: TGTGCCAGCAGCACCCTGGGGAGGGTTCTTAACTATGGCTACACCTTC.

This chain uses TRBV6-1 with TRBJ1-1; 7 bases are a match to TRBD1. The CDR3 is made up of 16 amino acids. The J segment lost 0 bases and the V segment lost 2 bases, leaving 6 bases of the junction unmatched. CDR1 and CDR2 from the germline V gene are MNHNS and SASEGT. Here the CDR3 DNA reads TGTGCCAGCAGTGAATTCCCAGGGGGGATGAACACTGAAGCTTTCTTT. Amino acids: CASSEFPGGMNTEAFF.

This chain joins TRBV2 and TRBJ2-6; 7 nucleotides line up with TRBD1. Per germline, CDR1 SNHLY and CDR2 FYNNEI. The CDR3 has 16 residues. J was trimmed by 2 bases and V by 7 bases; bases with no gene match: 8. CDR3 protein: CASTRRGGAGANVLTF. The CDR3 nucleotides read TGTGCCAGCACTCGTAGAGGGGGCGCTGGGGCCAACGTCCTGACTTTC.

The rearrangement joins TRBV2 to TRBJ2-3; possibly TRBD1 for D (5 bases). Trimming removed 2 bases from V and 6 bases from J, with 9 bases in between. The CDR3 runs 13 residues. Germline CDR1 SNHLY, CDR2 FYNNEI. The CDR3 protein is CASSEQGGDTQYF. The CDR3 DNA reads TGTGCCAGCAGTGAACAGGGTGGCGATACGCAGTATTTT.

Details on this clone: The germline gene is not matched at one end of the junction; a read error may be the cause. The chain employs TRBV6-1 and TRBJ2-7; 8 bases are a match to TRBD2. The length of the CDR3 is 15 residues. Germline-derived CDR1 and CDR2 are MNHNS and SASEGT. The CDR3 coding sequence is TGTGTCAGCAGTGAAACGGGGGGGAGCTCCTACGAGCAGTACTTC. Translated, it gives CVSSETGGSSYEQYF.

This chain links TRBV10-3 with TRBJ1-3; D is possibly TRBD1 (6 bases). The CDR3 runs 15 residues. V lost 0 bases and J lost 2, with 8 bases in between. Germline assignment: CDR1 ENHRY and CDR2 SYGVKD. The CDR3 coding sequence is TGTGCCATCAGTGAGTCAGCAGGGGCTGGAAACACCATATATTTT. The encoded protein is CAISESAGAGNTIYF.